This T cell receptor (beta chain) was identified during a study of shared clonotypes between healthy human individuals. General study points: Having only a few donors restricted how much genetic and exposure-history diversity was captured. Among non-shared clonotypes, generation probabilities were lower than among those shared by all four donors. Between several donors, naive CD4 clonotypes were shared at a level of around 4.8%. Clonotype sharing across donors was expected to vary with sequencing depth.

The method was immunoSEQ multiplex PCR; TCRdb's version includes in-frame clones alone and lacks a portion of them. The sample consists of around 700,000 clones, approximately 90% of them appearing once. About this clone: Its antigen is as yet unknown. Other DNA sequences in the sample encode the same CDR3.

CD45RO-negative, CCR7-selected cells formed the naive CD8 fraction, which excluded terminally differentiated effector memory CD45RA+ cells. The germline CDR1 and CDR2 sequences are SQVTM and ANQGSEA. The CDR3 spans 14 residues. Unmatched junction bases numbered 2, after V lost 3 bases and J lost 1 base. Sequencing was carried out using naive CD8+ T cells sorted from blood. The rearrangement joins TRBV29-1 to TRBJ2-1; 8 bases are a match to TRBD2. The clonotype was recovered from a man aged 30-40 years in good health. The CDR3 nucleotides are TGCAGCGTTGATGGCGGGAGGTCCTACAATGAGCAGTTCTTC. Protein: CSVDGGRSYNEQFF.